Sequencing of this T cell receptor beta chain was carried out in a study of blood T cell repertoires in COVID-19. Looking at the study overall: Material from acute and convalescent COVID-19 was sourced from the United States, Italy and Spain. PBMCs, B-cell-depleted T cells, or T cells were the source of the cDNA or gDNA that made up the material.

Trimming took off 0 bases at V and 2 bases at J, with 9 bases between the two ends. Per germline, CDR1 SGHRS and CDR2 YFSETQ. The length of the CDR3 is 14 residues. As processed by the authors: Amplification from reference gene primers served as the basis for estimated nucleated cell counts. Some clones are missing from TCRdb's copy, which holds only in-frame ones; the method was immunoSEQ multiplex PCR. The DNA was the basis for D and trimming; V, J and clone size are from that table. The table has 150,000 to 200,000 clones, under 95% seen once. This sequence was found in a man aged 60 to 75 with active or convalescent COVID-19. The sample was peripheral blood. The V gene is TRBV5-1, the J gene TRBJ2-7; tentative D call: TRBD2 (6 bases). The CDR3: CASSLVGGPYEQYF. The CDR3 DNA follows: TGCGCCAGCAGCTTGGTGGGGGGACCCTACGAGCAGTACTTC.